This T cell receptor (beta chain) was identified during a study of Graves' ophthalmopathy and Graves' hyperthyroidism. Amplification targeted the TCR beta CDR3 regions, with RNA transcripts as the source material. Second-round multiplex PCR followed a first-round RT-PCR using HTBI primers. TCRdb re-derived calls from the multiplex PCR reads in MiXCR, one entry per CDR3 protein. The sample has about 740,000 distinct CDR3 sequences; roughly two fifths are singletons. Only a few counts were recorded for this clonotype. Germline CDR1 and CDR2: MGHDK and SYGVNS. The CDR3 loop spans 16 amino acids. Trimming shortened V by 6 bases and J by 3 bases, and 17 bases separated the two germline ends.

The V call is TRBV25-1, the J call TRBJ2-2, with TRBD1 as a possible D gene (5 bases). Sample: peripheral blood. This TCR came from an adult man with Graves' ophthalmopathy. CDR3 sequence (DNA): TGTGCCAGCAGCGTAGGGGTTCAGGGCTACACCGGGGAGCTGTTTTTT. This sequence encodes CASSVGVQGYTGELFF.